This TCR beta chain was recovered during a study of CD8 T cells in Susac syndrome. The study, taken as a whole, reports: It was acknowledged in the study that the number of individuals who were included in its TCR sequencing and HLA analysis was relatively small.

Reverse transcription used roughly 0.5 to 1 ug RNA and random hexamers. A multiplex approach, immunoSEQ multiplex PCR, amplified TCR beta CDR3 across 54 Vbeta and 13 Jbeta. TCRdb recomputed calls from the immunoSEQ multiplex PCR reads with MiXCR, one row per CDR3 protein. The table has under 150,000 distinct CDR3 sequences, about 94% seen once. With respect to this clonotype: Its antigen is not known.

This CDR3 comprises 12 residues. Germline loops: CDR1 GTSNPN, CDR2 SVGIG (reference sequence). The V end was cut by 1 base, the J end by 15 bases, with 16 bases between. Source material: CD8+ T cells from PBMCs. The sequence was obtained from a human donor in good health. The V and J genes are TRBV30 and TRBJ2-1; D is uncertain. CDR3 region: CAWSEGSLGGFF. CDR3 nucleotide sequence: TGTGCCTGGAGTGAGGGCAGTCTAGGTGGGTTCTTC.